This T cell receptor (beta chain) was documented in a study of early T cells in non-severe SARS-CoV-2 infection. On the study more broadly: Investigators sequenced bulk RNA drawn from unsorted whole blood, and chains remained unpaired. Study conclusions and caveats: Private and CD4 specificities were missed by VDJdb matching, which favored anti-spike CD8 responses.

The TCR library protocol was used to attach unique molecular identifiers. These identifiers were attached to individual cDNA molecules. MiXCR, applied by TCRdb to the 5' RACE reads, yields one record per CDR3 protein. The profile covers roughly 41,000 distinct CDR3 sequences, with 5.8% appearing a single time and around a quarter taken by the ten largest. This clonotype was detected only a few times. The antigen is undetermined. The CDR3 has 17 residues. Trimming removed 0 bases from V and 5 bases from J, with 16 bases in between. CDR1 and CDR2 (germline): MNHNY, SVGAGI (reference sequence). This sequence originates from an adult who was a healthcare worker with PCR-confirmed SARS-CoV-2 infection or an uninfected control (not recorded which). Sequenced material: whole blood. The J gene is TRBJ2-2, the V gene TRBV6-6; no definite D call. The CDR3 sequence: CASSYSEPTTRTGELFF. CDR3 DNA sequence: TGTGCCAGCAGTTACTCGGAGCCTACTACGAGGACCGGGGAGCTGTTTTTT.